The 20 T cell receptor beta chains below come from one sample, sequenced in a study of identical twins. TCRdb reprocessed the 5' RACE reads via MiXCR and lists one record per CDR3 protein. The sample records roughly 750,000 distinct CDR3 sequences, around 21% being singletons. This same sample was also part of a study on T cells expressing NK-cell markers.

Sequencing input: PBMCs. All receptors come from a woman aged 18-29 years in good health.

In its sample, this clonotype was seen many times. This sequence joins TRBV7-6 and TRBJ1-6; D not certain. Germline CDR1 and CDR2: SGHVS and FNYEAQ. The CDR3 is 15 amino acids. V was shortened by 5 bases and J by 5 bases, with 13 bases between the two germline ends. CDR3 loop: CASSLRGADNSPLHF. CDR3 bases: TGTGCCAGCAGCCTCAGAGGAGCTGATAATTCACCCCTCCACTTT.

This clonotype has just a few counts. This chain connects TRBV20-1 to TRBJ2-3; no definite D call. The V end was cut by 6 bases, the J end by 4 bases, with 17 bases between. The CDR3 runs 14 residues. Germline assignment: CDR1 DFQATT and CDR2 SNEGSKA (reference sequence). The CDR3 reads CSALTSTVADTQYF. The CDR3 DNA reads TGCAGTGCCCTAACCAGCACGGTGGCAGATACGCAGTATTTT.

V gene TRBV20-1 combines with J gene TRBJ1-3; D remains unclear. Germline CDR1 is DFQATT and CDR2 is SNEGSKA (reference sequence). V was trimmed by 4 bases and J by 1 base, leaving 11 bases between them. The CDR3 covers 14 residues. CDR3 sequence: CSATRPASGNTIYF. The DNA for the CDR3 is TGCAGTGCTACCAGACCTGCGTCTGGAAACACCATATATTTT.

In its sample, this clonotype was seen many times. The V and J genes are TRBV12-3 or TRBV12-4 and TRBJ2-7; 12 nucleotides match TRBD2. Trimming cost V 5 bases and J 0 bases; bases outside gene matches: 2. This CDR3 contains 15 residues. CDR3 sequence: CASSPGLAGSYEQYF. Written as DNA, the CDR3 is TGTGCCAGCAGTCCGGGACTAGCGGGCTCCTACGAGCAGTACTTC.

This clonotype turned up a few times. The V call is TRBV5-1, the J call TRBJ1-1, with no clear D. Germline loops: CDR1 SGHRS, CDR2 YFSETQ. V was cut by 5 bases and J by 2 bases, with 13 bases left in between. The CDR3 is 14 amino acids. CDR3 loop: CASRIIGVNTEAFF. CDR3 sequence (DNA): TGCGCCAGCAGAATAATCGGGGTCAACACTGAAGCTTTCTTT.

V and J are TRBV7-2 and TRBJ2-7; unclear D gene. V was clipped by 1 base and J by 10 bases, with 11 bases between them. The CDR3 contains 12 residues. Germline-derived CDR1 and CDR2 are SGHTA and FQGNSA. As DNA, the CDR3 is TGTGCCAGCAGCTTAGACAGCCGGGCCCAGTACTTC. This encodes CASSLDSRAQYF.

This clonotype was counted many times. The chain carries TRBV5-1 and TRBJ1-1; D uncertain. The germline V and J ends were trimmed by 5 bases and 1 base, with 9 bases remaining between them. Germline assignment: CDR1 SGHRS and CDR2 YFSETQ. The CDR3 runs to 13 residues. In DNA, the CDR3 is TGCGCCAGCAGTCGGGTGGAGAACACTGAAGCTTTCTTT. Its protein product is CASSRVENTEAFF.

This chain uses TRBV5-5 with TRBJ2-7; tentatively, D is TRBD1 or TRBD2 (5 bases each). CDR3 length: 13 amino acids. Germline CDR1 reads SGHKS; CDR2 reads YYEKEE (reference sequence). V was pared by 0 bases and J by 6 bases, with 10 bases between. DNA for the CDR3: TGTGCCAGCAGCTTGGCCCCGGGGCTCGAGCAGTACTTC. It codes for CASSLAPGLEQYF.

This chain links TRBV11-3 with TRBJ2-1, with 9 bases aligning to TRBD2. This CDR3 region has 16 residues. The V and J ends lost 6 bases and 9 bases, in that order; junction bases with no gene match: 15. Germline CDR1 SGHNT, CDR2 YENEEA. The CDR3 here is CASSSSLAGGPLEQFF. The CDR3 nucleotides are TGTGCCAGCAGTTCTAGCCTGGCGGGGGGGCCTCTTGAGCAGTTCTTC.

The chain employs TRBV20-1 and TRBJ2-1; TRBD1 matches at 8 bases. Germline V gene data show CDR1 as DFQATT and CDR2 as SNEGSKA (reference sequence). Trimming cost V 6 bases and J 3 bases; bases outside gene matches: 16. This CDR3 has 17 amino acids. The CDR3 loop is CSAMRGRTGIIYNEQFF. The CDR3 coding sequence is TGCAGTGCAATGCGGGGCAGGACAGGGATCATCTACAATGAGCAGTTCTTC.

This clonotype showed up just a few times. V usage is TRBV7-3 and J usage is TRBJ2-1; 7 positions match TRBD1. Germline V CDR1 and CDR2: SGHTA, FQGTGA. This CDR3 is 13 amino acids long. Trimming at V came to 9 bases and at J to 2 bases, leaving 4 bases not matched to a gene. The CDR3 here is CARRDRTYNEQFF. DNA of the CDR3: TGTGCCAGGAGGGACAGAACCTACAATGAGCAGTTCTTC.

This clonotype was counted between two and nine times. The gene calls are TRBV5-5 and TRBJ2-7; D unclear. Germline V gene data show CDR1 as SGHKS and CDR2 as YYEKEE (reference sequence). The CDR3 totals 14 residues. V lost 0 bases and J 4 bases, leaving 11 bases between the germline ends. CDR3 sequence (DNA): TGTGCCAGCAGCTTGGGGCCACTTGGGTACGAGCAGTACTTC. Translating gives CASSLGPLGYEQYF.

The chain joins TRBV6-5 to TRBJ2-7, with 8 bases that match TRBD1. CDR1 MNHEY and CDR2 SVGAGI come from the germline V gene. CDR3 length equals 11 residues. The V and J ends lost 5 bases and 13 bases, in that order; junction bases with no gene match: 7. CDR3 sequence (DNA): TGTGCCAGCAGTGGCCGGGACAGGTCCTACTTC. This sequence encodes CASSGRDRSYF.

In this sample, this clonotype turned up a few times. CDR3 protein: CASSKDRSTDTQYF. Here the CDR3 DNA reads TGTGCCAGCAGTAAGGACAGGAGCACAGATACGCAGTATTTT. V is TRBV6-1 and J is TRBJ2-3; 7 bases line up with TRBD1. In germline, CDR1 is MNHNS, CDR2 SASEGT. The CDR3 consists of 14 residues. V shed 5 bases, J shed 0 bases, and the junction held 2 bases outside the gene matches.

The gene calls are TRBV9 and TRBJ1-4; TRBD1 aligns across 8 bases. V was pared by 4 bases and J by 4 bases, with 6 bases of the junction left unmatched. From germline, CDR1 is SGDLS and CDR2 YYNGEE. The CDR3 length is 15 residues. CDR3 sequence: CASSPRTGRNEKLFF. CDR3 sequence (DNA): TGTGCCAGCAGCCCGCGGACAGGGCGTAATGAAAAACTGTTTTTT.

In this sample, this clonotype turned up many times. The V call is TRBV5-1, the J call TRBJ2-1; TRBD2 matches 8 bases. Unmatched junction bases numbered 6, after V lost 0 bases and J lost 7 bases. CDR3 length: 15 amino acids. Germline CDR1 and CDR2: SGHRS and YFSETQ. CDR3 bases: TGCGCCAGCAGCTTGGATCCAGCGGGGGTTAATGAGCAGTTCTTC. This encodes CASSLDPAGVNEQFF. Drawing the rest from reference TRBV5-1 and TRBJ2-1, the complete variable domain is KAGVTQTPRYLIKTRGQQVTLSCSPISGHRSVSWYQQTPGQGLQFLFEYFSETQRNKGNFPGRFSGRQFSNSRSEMNVSTLELGDSALYLCASSLDPAGVNEQFFGPGTRLTVL.

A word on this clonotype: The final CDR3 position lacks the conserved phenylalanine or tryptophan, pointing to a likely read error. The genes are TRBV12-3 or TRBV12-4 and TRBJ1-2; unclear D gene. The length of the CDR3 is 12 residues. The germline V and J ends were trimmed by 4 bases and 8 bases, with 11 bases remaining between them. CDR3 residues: CASSYQPRGYTI. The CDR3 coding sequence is TGTGCCAGCAGTTACCAGCCGAGAGGCTACACCATC.

The CDR3 bases are TGCAGTGCTAGAGATCCGCGGGTCTCCTACAATGAGCAGTTCTTC. The encoded protein is CSARDPRVSYNEQFF. This chain uses TRBV20-1 with TRBJ2-1, with a possible D match to TRBD2 (5 bases). This CDR3 has 15 residues. Germline-derived CDR1 and CDR2 are DFQATT and SNEGSKA (reference sequence). V lost 0 bases, J lost 0 bases, and 9 bases lay in between.

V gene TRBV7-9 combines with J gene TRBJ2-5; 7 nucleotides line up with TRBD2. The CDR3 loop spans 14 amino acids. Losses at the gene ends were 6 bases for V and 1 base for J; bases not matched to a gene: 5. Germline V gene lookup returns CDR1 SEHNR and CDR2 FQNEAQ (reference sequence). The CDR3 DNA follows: TGTGCCAGCAGTCCAGCGGGATTCCAAGAGACCCAGTACTTC. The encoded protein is CASSPAGFQETQYF.

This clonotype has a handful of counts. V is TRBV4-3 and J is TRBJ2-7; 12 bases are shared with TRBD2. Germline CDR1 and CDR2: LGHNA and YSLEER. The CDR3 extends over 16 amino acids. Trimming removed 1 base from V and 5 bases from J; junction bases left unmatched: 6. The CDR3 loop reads CASSQVVTSGSHEQYF. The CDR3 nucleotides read TGCGCCAGCAGCCAAGTGGTGACTAGCGGGAGCCACGAGCAGTACTTC.